This T cell receptor beta chain derives from a study of blood T cell repertoires in COVID-19. About the study: COVID-19 samples, acute and convalescent, were from the United States, Italy and Spain. Nucleic acid was either cDNA or gDNA, and it came from T cells, B-cell-depleted T cells, or PBMCs.

There are 11 residues in the CDR3. V lost 6 bases, J lost 8 bases, and 10 bases lay in between. CDR1 is KGHSH and CDR2 is LQKENI in the germline V gene. Source study methods: Estimation of nucleated cell counts relied on the amplification of reference gene primers. Sequencing was performed with immunoSEQ multiplex PCR; in TCRdb, only in-frame clones are kept and a portion is missing. V, J and clone size reflect that table, while D and trimming were determined from the DNA. The repertoire holds a few hundred thousand clones, with roughly 85% as singletons. This clonotype originated in a young woman with acute or convalescent COVID-19. This rearrangement joins TRBV18 to TRBJ1-1, with D hard to call. The sequencing input was peripheral blood. CDR3 sequence (DNA): TGTGCCAGCTCCGCGGCCGCAGAAGCTTTCTTT. Protein product: CASSAAAEAFF.